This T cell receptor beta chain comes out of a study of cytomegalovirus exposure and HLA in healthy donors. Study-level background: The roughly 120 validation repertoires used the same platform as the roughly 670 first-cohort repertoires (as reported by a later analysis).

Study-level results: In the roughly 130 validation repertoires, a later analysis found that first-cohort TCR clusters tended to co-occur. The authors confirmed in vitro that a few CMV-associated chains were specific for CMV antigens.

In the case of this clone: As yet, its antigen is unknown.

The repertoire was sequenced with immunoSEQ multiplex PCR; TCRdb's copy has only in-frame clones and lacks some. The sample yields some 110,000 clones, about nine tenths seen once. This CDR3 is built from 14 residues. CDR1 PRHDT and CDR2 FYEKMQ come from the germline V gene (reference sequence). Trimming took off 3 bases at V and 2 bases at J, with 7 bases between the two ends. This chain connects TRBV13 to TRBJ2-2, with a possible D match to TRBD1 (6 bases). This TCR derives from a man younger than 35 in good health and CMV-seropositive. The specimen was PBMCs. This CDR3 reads CASSLDRNTGELFF. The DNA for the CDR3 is TGTGCCAGCAGCTTGGACAGAAACACCGGGGAGCTGTTTTTT.